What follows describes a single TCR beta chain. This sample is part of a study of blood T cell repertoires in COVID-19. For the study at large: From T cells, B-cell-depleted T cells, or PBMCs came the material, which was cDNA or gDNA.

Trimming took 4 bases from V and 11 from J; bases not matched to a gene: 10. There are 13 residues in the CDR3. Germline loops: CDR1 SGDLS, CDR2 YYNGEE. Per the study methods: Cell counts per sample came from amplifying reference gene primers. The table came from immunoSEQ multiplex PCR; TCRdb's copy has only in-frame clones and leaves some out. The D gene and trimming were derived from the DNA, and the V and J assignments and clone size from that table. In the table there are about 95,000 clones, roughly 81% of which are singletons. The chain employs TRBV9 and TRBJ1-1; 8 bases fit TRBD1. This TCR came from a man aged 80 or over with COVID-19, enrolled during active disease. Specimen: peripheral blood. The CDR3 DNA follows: TGTGCCAGCAGCCTGCAATTACAGGGGGTGGCTTTCTTT. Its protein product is CASSLQLQGVAFF.